A single sample gave rise to the 10 T cell receptor beta chains below, sequenced in a study of Ad26.COV2.S vaccination and SARS-CoV-2 variants. The protocol was immunoSEQ multiplex PCR, while the TCRdb copy is restricted to in-frame clones and leaves out a portion. The sample consists of some 190,000 clones, 87% of them appearing once. This specimen consisted of peripheral blood, obtained after recovery from COVID-19. The receptors come from a human donor who had recovered from COVID-19.

The rearrangement links TRBV7-9 to TRBJ1-3, with D unclear. The CDR3 is made up of 12 amino acids. CDR1 SEHNR and CDR2 FQNEAQ come from the germline V gene (reference sequence). V dropped 5 bases and J dropped 5 bases, with 7 bases sitting between them. CDR3 amino acids: CASSLPRNTIYF. DNA for the CDR3: TGTGCCAGCAGCCTACCCCGAAACACCATATATTTT.

The V and J genes are TRBV9 and TRBJ2-3, with D unclear. Germline CDR1 SGDLS, CDR2 YYNGEE. The CDR3 loop spans 11 amino acids. The V end was cut by 4 bases, the J end by 3 bases, with 3 bases between. The CDR3, as DNA: TGTGCCAGCAGCTATACAGATACGCAGTATTTT. Its translation: CASSYTDTQYF.

This chain links TRBV7-6 with TRBJ1-2, with 7 bases matching TRBD1. Germline V gene data show CDR1 as SGHVS and CDR2 as FNYEAQ. CDR3 length: 12 amino acids. The trim removed 0 bases at V and 8 bases at J, leaving 0 bases unmatched. The CDR3 sequence: CASSLAGGGYTF. CDR3 bases: TGTGCCAGCAGCTTAGCAGGGGGCGGCTACACCTTC. The full variable domain, completed using reference TRBV7-6 and TRBJ1-2, is GAGVSQSPRYKVTKRGQDVALRCDPISGHVSLYWYRQALGQGPEFLTYFNYEAQQDKSGLPNDRFSAERPEGSISTLTIQRTEQRDSAMYRCASSLAGGGYTFGSGTRLTVV.

This chain joins TRBV7-6 and TRBJ2-2; tentative D call: TRBD2 (7 bases). CDR3 length: 16 residues. V lost 3 bases, J lost 8 bases, and 19 bases lay in between. The germline V gene has CDR1 SGHVS and CDR2 FNYEAQ. The CDR3 DNA reads TGTGCCAGCAGCTTGGTCCCGGGGGGCGCCCCGGGGGAGCTGTTTTTT. Protein sequence: CASSLVPGGAPGELFF.

V usage is TRBV2 and J usage is TRBJ2-1; D gene unclear. V was clipped by 3 bases and J by 5 bases, with 14 bases between them. The CDR3 loop spans 15 amino acids. From germline, CDR1 is SNHLY and CDR2 FYNNEI. The CDR3 region is CASSDPEQANNEQFF. The DNA of the CDR3 is TGTGCCAGCAGTGACCCGGAACAAGCTAACAATGAGCAGTTCTTC.

The chain carries TRBV4-1 and TRBJ1-2, with TRBD1 as a possible D gene (5 bases). Germline CDR1 and CDR2: MGHRA and YSYEKL. V was clipped by 0 bases and J by 2 bases, with 16 bases between them. The CDR3 spans 17 residues. The CDR3 DNA follows: TGCGCCAGCAGCCAAGATAGGGGAGGAGCCGACAACTATGGCTACACCTTC. Amino acids: CASSQDRGGADNYGYTF.

The chain couples TRBV19 to TRBJ2-3; the D gene could be TRBD1 or TRBD2 (7 bases each). CDR1 is LNHDA and CDR2 is SQIVND in the germline V gene (reference sequence). This CDR3 has 12 residues. The V end lost 10 bases, the J end lost 3 bases, and 11 bases lay between the germline ends. The CDR3 nucleotides read TGTGCCACAGGGGGGGGAACAGATACGCAGTATTTT. Residues: CATGGGTDTQYF.

The chain is built from TRBV9 and TRBJ1-6, with TRBD1 matching over 12 bases. The V and J ends lost 4 bases and 10 bases, in that order; junction bases with no gene match: 9. The CDR3 sequence is 16 residues long. In germline, CDR1 is SGDLS, CDR2 YYNGEE. CDR3 DNA: TGTGCCAGCAGCCCAGGGACAGGGGGCGGTGGATCACCCCTCCACTTT. Its protein product is CASSPGTGGGGSPLHF.

This clone was found a few times. The chain employs TRBV5-4 and TRBJ2-5; 8 nucleotides match TRBD1. Germline V gene sequence: CDR1 SGHNT, CDR2 YYREEE (reference sequence). The length of the CDR3 is 14 residues. The junction had 6 bases not matched to a gene; V was cut back by 3 bases and J by 5 bases. Here the CDR3 reads CASSSTGGVETQYF. The CDR3 nucleotides are TGTGCCAGCAGCTCAACAGGGGGTGTGGAGACCCAGTACTTC.

The chain joins TRBV7-2 to TRBJ2-2; the match to TRBD2 covers 7 bases. The V gene's germline CDR1 is SGHTA and CDR2 FQGNSA. The J segment lost 5 bases and the V segment lost 2 bases, leaving 5 bases of the junction unmatched. This CDR3 contains 15 residues. The CDR3 sequence: CASSLRDYPTGELFF. The CDR3 region has the DNA TGTGCCAGCAGCTTAAGGGACTACCCTACCGGGGAGCTGTTTTTT.